The 27 T cell receptor beta chains in this list originate from one sample, sequenced in a study of blood T cell repertoires in COVID-19. Measured with immunoSEQ multiplex PCR; TCRdb has only the in-frame clones, and not every one. The top ten clones hold roughly 10% of a sample with under 250,000 clones, approximately 80% of them seen once. The sequencing sample was made of peripheral blood. These receptor sequences come from a man older than 75 with acute or convalescent COVID-19.

The rearrangement joins TRBV2 to TRBJ2-7, with 12 bases lining up with TRBD2. This CDR3 has 13 residues. The V gene end was trimmed by 7 bases and the J gene end by 3 bases; junction bases not matched to a gene: 1. Germline loops: CDR1 SNHLY, CDR2 FYNNEI. For the CDR3, the DNA is TGTGCCAGCATGACTAGCGGGGGCTACGAGCAGTACTTC. Protein sequence: CASMTSGGYEQYF.

CDR3 sequence reads: CASSRGTGAIQPQHF. The CDR3 coding sequence is TGTGCCAGCAGCAGGGGGACAGGGGCTATTCAGCCCCAGCATTTT. The chain is built from TRBV21-1 and TRBJ1-5; TRBD1 is the table's D call, not checked against the DNA. TRBV21-1 is recorded as a pseudogene. The CDR3 is 15 amino acids.

The chain links TRBV4-2 to TRBJ1-1; TRBD1 matches 7 bases. The CDR3 contains 17 residues. Trimming cost V 1 base and J 4 bases; bases outside gene matches: 12. Germline assignment: CDR1 LGHNA and CDR2 YNFKEQ. Here the CDR3 DNA reads TGTGCCAGCAGCCAAGGGACAGGCCCTGCGGGGGGCACTGAAGCTTTCTTT. Translation: CASSQGTGPAGGTEAFF.

The genes are TRBV5-8 and TRBJ1-5; 9 bases line up with TRBD1. J was trimmed by 5 bases and V by 4 bases; bases with no gene match: 10. The CDR3 has 16 amino acids. Germline lookup yields CDR1 SGHTS and CDR2 YDEGEE. The CDR3 coding sequence is TGTGCCAGCAGCCCCTGGGGGACAGGGCATCATCAGCCCCAGCATTTT. Its translation: CASSPWGTGHHQPQHF.

The CDR3 region is CAIRRLHEQFF. CDR3 in DNA: TGTGCCATCAGACGACTACATGAGCAGTTCTTC. The rearrangement links TRBV10-3 to TRBJ2-1, with D possibly being TRBD2 (5 bases). The CDR3 sequence is 11 residues long. Germline-derived CDR1 and CDR2 are ENHRY and SYGVKD. Trimming cost V 6 bases and J 8 bases, with 8 bases left between them.

The chain uses TRBV7-9 and TRBJ2-1; 13 bases are shared with TRBD2. The germline V gene has CDR1 SEHNR and CDR2 FQNEAQ (reference sequence). This CDR3 is 15 amino acids long. J was trimmed by 8 bases and V by 5 bases; bases with no gene match: 6. The CDR3 protein is CASSPTSGGFDEQFF. The CDR3 nucleotides read TGTGCCAGCAGCCCGACTAGCGGGGGGTTTGATGAGCAGTTCTTC.

The chain links TRBV9 to TRBJ1-2; no definite D call. V was cut by 0 bases and J by 2 bases, with 11 bases left in between. CDR1 and CDR2 from the germline V gene are SGDLS and YYNGEE. CDR3 length: 15 residues. DNA for the CDR3: TGTGCCAGCAGCGTAGACGCGGGGAGAAACTATGGCTACACCTTC. It specifies CASSVDAGRNYGYTF.

The V and J genes are TRBV6-6 and TRBJ1-1; D is possibly TRBD1 (6 bases). V was pared by 8 bases and J by 4 bases, with 8 bases between. Germline lookup yields CDR1 MNHNY and CDR2 SVGAGI (reference sequence). The CDR3 runs 11 residues. CDR3 DNA sequence: TGTGCCAGCGGGGGCTCCACTGAAGCTTTCTTT. Encoded protein: CASGGSTEAFF.

The chain recombines TRBV28 with TRBJ1-1; TRBD1 matches at 8 bases. The V segment lost 8 bases and the J segment 8 bases; nucleotides outside the gene matches: 10. Germline-derived CDR1 and CDR2 are MDHEN and SYDVKM. The CDR3 totals 13 residues. The CDR3 is CASGRQGRLEAFF. DNA for the CDR3: TGTGCCAGCGGAAGACAGGGGAGATTGGAAGCTTTCTTT.

This clone was observed many times. The chain links TRBV7-3 to TRBJ1-2; 10 nucleotides match TRBD1. The CDR3 runs 14 residues. V lost 5 bases to trimming and J lost 7 bases; unmatched junction nucleotides: 7. The germline gives CDR1 SGHTA, CDR2 FQGTGA. Here the CDR3 DNA reads TGTGCCAGCAGCCCACGACAGGGGGCGGCTGGCTACACCTTC. This sequence encodes CASSPRQGAAGYTF.

The chain combines TRBV28 with TRBJ2-7, with D perhaps matching TRBD2 (5 bases). Per germline, CDR1 MDHEN and CDR2 SYDVKM. There are 14 residues in the CDR3. Trimming cost V 2 bases and J 1 base, with 9 bases left between them. Here the CDR3 DNA reads TGTGCCAGCAGTTTAGATACGGGGTCCTACGAGCAGTACTTC. This gives the protein CASSLDTGSYEQYF. Supplemented by reference TRBV28 and TRBJ2-7, the full variable domain reads DVKVTQSSRYLVKRTGEKVFLECVQDMDHENMFWYRQDPGLGLRLIYFSYDVKMKEKGDIPEGYSVSREKKERFSLILESASTNQTSMYLCASSLDTGSYEQYFGPGTRLTVT.

The chain uses TRBV24-1 and TRBJ2-3; the D is unclear. Germline V gene sequence: CDR1 KGHDR, CDR2 SFDVKD. V lost 1 base, J lost 2 bases, and 12 bases lay in between. This CDR3 contains 16 residues. CDR3 region: CATSDFREVTTDTQYF. The CDR3 bases are TGTGCCACCAGTGATTTTAGAGAGGTGACCACAGATACGCAGTATTTT.

This chain uses TRBV30 with TRBJ2-1; 7 bases are shared with TRBD1. Germline CDR1 reads GTSNPN; CDR2 reads SVGIG (reference sequence). The CDR3 has 14 residues. After removal of 5 bases from V and 7 bases from J, the junction contained 11 bases not matched to a gene. CDR3 sequence reads: CAWGTAPRGNEQFF. CDR3 nucleotides: TGTGCCTGGGGGACAGCTCCTAGGGGGAATGAGCAGTTCTTC.

The chain has TRBV5-1 and TRBJ1-1; 8 nucleotides match TRBD1. J was trimmed by 4 bases and V by 3 bases; bases with no gene match: 5. The germline CDR1 and CDR2 sequences are SGHRS and YFSETQ. CDR3 size: 14 residues. DNA of the CDR3: TGCGCCAGCAGCTACCACAGGGGGGGCACTGAAGCTTTCTTT. As protein: CASSYHRGGTEAFF. The entire variable domain, with the rest obtained from reference TRBV5-1 and TRBJ1-1, is as follows: KAGVTQTPRYLIKTRGQQVTLSCSPISGHRSVSWYQQTPGQGLQFLFEYFSETQRNKGNFPGRFSGRQFSNSRSEMNVSTLELGDSALYLCASSYHRGGTEAFFGQGTRLTVV.

V and J are TRBV7-9 and TRBJ2-7, with TRBD1 matching 7 bases. J was trimmed by 3 bases and V by 4 bases; bases with no gene match: 9. CDR1 is SEHNR and CDR2 is FQNEAQ in the germline V gene (reference sequence). The CDR3 covers 15 residues. The CDR3 bases are TGTGCCAGCAGCTCGGACGAAGGACAGGACTACGAGCAGTACTTC. Its translation: CASSSDEGQDYEQYF. Full variable domain (rest looked up from reference TRBV7-9 and TRBJ2-7): DTGVSQNPRHKITKRGQNVTFRCDPISEHNRLYWYRQTLGQGPEFLTYFQNEAQLEKSRLLSDRFSAERPKGSFSTLEIQRTEQGDSAMYLCASSSDEGQDYEQYFGPGTRLTVT.

The rearrangement joins TRBV3-1 (or the pseudogene TRBV3-2) to TRBJ1-3, with TRBD1 as a possible D gene (6 bases). The germline gives CDR1 LGHDT, CDR2 YNNKEL (reference sequence). V was trimmed by 4 bases and J by 0 bases, leaving 16 bases between them. This CDR3 contains 17 residues. The CDR3, as DNA: TGTGCCAGCAGCCTTCGAGGGGGAGCGAGCTCTGGAAACACCATATATTTT. As protein: CASSLRGGASSGNTIYF.

The gene calls are TRBV19 and TRBJ1-6, with D maybe TRBD1 (5 bases). The V end lost 4 bases, the J end lost 5 bases, and 12 bases lay between the germline ends. This CDR3 has 15 residues. Per the germline V gene, CDR1 is LNHDA and CDR2 is SQIVND (reference sequence). CDR3 nucleotide sequence: TGTGCCAGTAGTAGCGGGGGTTTGCATAATTCACCCCTCCACTTT. Protein product: CASSSGGLHNSPLHF.

For the CDR3, the DNA is TGTGCCACCAGTGATTCGATTATAGGACTAGCGGGAGGGCCCCTTAATGAGCAGTTCTTC. It specifies CATSDSIIGLAGGPLNEQFF. This chain joins TRBV24-1 and TRBJ2-1; 15 nucleotides agree with TRBD2. Germline V gene sequence: CDR1 KGHDR, CDR2 SFDVKD. With 2 bases clipped from V and 7 bases from J, the junction kept 14 bases outside the gene matches. The CDR3 extends over 20 amino acids.

The rearrangement uses TRBV6-5 and TRBJ1-5, with TRBD1 as a possible D gene (6 bases). V lost 7 bases, J lost 6 bases, and 13 bases lay in between. The CDR3 is made up of 13 amino acids. Germline lookup yields CDR1 MNHEY and CDR2 SVGAGI. In nucleotides, the CDR3 is TGTGCCAGCAACAGGGATGGGGGTCAGCCCCAGCATTTT. This sequence encodes CASNRDGGQPQHF.

A few counts support this clone. The rearrangement uses TRBV2 and TRBJ2-3; TRBD1 matches at 7 bases. Unmatched junction bases numbered 10, after V lost 6 bases and J lost 4 bases. Germline lookup yields CDR1 SNHLY and CDR2 FYNNEI. CDR3 length: 15 amino acids. CDR3 in amino acids: CASSPGQTVADTQYF. CDR3 DNA sequence: TGTGCCAGCAGCCCGGGACAGACTGTCGCAGATACGCAGTATTTT.

This clone was recorded only once. This chain joins TRBV27 and TRBJ1-2; TRBD1 matches 8 bases. The germline gives CDR1 MNHEY, CDR2 SMNVEV (reference sequence). This CDR3 contains 14 residues. With 9 bases clipped from V and 5 bases from J, the junction kept 11 bases outside the gene matches. CDR3 nucleotides: TGTGCCAGTAGAGCGGACAGGGTTGGTTATGGCTACACCTTC. It encodes CASRADRVGYGYTF.

The chain recombines TRBV4-2 with TRBJ2-7, with 8 bases lining up with TRBD2. With 4 bases clipped from V and 0 bases from J, the junction kept 11 bases outside the gene matches. Germline loops: CDR1 LGHNA, CDR2 YNFKEQ. The CDR3 runs 17 residues. The CDR3 region has the DNA TGTGCCAGCAGCCGAGCGGCGCTAGCGGGTCCCTCCTACGAGCAGTACTTC. Its protein product is CASSRAALAGPSYEQYF.

The rearrangement uses TRBV24-1 and TRBJ2-1; D may be TRBD1 (5 bases). The germline gives CDR1 KGHDR, CDR2 SFDVKD. There are 17 residues in the CDR3. The V gene lost 0 bases and the J gene lost 6 bases, with 17 bases spanning the gap. The CDR3 region is CATSDLDSRYGVNEQFF. The CDR3 coding sequence is TGTGCCACCAGTGATTTGGACAGCCGGTATGGAGTCAATGAGCAGTTCTTC.

V gene TRBV6-6 combines with J gene TRBJ2-7; D is unresolved. The CDR3 length is 14 residues. The V end was cut by 2 bases, the J end by 7 bases, with 15 bases between. Germline assignment: CDR1 MNHNY and CDR2 SVGAGI (reference sequence). In DNA form, the CDR3 reads TGTGCCAGCAGTTACCGAGGTGACTTGGTTGAGCAGTACTTC. Residues: CASSYRGDLVEQYF.

This sequence joins TRBV10-2 and TRBJ2-2; 10 nucleotides line up with TRBD1. V shed 7 bases, J shed 3 bases, and the junction held 8 bases outside the gene matches. Germline V CDR1 and CDR2: WSHSY, SAAADI. This CDR3 comprises 16 residues. Here the CDR3 reads CASTRQGASYTGELFF. For the CDR3, the DNA is TGCGCCAGCACACGACAGGGGGCCTCATACACCGGGGAGCTGTTTTTT.

The chain couples TRBV5-1 to TRBJ2-5, with TRBD1 matching over 11 bases. The trim removed 5 bases at V and 0 bases at J, leaving 9 bases unmatched. From germline, CDR1 is SGHRS and CDR2 YFSETQ. This CDR3 region has 17 residues. The CDR3 region has the DNA TGCGCCAGCAGTTTAATCCGGGACAGGGGGTACCAAGAGACCCAGTACTTC. Translating gives CASSLIRDRGYQETQYF.

The rearrangement links TRBV5-4 to TRBJ2-2; D is possibly TRBD1 (6 bases). The CDR3 spans 17 residues. Per the germline V gene, CDR1 is SGHNT and CDR2 is YYREEE (reference sequence). Between the trimmed V and J ends, which lost 0 bases and 0 bases, there was a span of 12 bases. CDR3: CASSLDSGAANTGELFF. The CDR3 DNA reads TGTGCCAGCAGCTTGGACTCAGGGGCCGCGAACACCGGGGAGCTGTTTTTT.